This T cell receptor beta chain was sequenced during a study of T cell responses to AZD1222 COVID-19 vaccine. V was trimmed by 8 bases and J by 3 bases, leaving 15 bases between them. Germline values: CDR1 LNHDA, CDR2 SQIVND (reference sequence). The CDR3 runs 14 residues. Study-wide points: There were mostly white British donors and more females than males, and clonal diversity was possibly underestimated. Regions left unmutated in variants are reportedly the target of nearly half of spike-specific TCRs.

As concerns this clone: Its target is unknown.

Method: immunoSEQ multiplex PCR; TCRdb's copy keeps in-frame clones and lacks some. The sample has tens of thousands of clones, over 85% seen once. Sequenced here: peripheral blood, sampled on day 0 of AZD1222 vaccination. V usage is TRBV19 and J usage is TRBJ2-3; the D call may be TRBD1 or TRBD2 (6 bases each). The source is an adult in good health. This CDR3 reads CASGGGRTTDTQYF. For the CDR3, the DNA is TGTGCCAGTGGAGGGGGGCGTACGACAGATACGCAGTATTTT. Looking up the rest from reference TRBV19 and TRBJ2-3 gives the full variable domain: DGGITQSPKYLFRKEGQNVTLSCEQNLNHDAMYWYRQDPGQGLRLIYYSQIVNDFQKGDIAEGYSVSREKKESFPLTVTSAQKNPTAFYLCASGGGRTTDTQYFGPGTRLTVL.